Below, 3 T cell receptor beta chains from the same sample are listed, as sequenced in a study of blood T cells in healthy people across ages. A second 7 to 11 cycle PCR used barcoded and J-beta primers. TCRdb called the 5' RACE reads again in MiXCR, with one record for every CDR3 protein. Of some 1.7 million distinct CDR3 sequences in the sample, 28% were seen once. The specimen was blood. The receptors shown here come from a woman between 25 and 40 years old in good health.

This clonotype was found a few times. The V and J genes are TRBV5-1 and TRBJ2-5; the D is unclear. CDR1 is SGHRS and CDR2 is YFSETQ in the germline V gene. Trimming pared 0 bases from V and 6 bases from J, leaving 9 bases between. CDR3 length equals 13 residues. The CDR3 is CASSLAERKTQYF. The CDR3 DNA is TGCGCCAGCAGCTTGGCCGAGAGGAAGACCCAGTACTTC.

This clonotype was seen at least ten times. The rearrangement links TRBV10-3 to TRBJ2-5; D remains unclear. The V gene lost 5 bases and the J gene lost 11 bases, with 12 bases spanning the gap. CDR3 length equals 11 residues. Germline values: CDR1 ENHRY, CDR2 SYGVKD. The CDR3 sequence: CAISSREEQYF. The CDR3 DNA is TGTGCCATCAGTTCAAGAGAGGAGCAGTACTTC.

The CDR3 loop reads CASKSLARITDTQYF. The DNA for the CDR3 is TGTGCCAGCAAATCGTTAGCGAGAATCACAGATACGCAGTATTTT. V gene TRBV27 combines with J gene TRBJ2-3; a weak D match, TRBD2 (5 bases). The CDR3 contains 15 residues. Per germline, CDR1 MNHEY and CDR2 SMNVEV (reference sequence). Trimming removed 7 bases from V and 2 bases from J, with 16 bases in between.